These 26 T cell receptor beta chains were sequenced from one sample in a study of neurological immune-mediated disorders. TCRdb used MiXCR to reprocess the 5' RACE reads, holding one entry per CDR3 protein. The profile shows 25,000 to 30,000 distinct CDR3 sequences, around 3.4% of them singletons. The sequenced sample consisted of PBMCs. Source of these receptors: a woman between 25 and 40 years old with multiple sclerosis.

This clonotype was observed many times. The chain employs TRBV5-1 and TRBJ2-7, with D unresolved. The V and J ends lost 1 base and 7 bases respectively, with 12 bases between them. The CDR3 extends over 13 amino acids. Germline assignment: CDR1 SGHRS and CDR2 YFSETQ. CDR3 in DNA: TGCGCCAGCAGCTTGAGTGTGGTCGGAGAGCAGTACTTC. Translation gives CASSLSVVGEQYF.

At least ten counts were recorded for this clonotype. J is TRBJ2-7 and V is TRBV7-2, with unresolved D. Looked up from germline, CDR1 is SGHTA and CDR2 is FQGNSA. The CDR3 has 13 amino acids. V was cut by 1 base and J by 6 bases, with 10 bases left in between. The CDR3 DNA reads TGTGCCAGCAGCTTAGTAGGAGAGTCCGAGCAGTACTTC. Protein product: CASSLVGESEQYF.

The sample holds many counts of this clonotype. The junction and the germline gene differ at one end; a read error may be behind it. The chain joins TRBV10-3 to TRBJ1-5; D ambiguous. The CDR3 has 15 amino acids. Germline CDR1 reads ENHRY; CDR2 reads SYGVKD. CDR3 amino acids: CAISDATYSNQPQNF. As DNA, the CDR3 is TGTGCCATCAGTGACGCAACTTATAGCAATCAGCCCCAGAATTTT.

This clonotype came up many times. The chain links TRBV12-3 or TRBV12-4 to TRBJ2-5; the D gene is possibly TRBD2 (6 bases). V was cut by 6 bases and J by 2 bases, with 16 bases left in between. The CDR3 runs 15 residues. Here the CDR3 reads CASRRTTTLQETQYF. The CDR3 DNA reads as TGTGCCAGCAGACGGACTACCACCCTACAAGAGACCCAGTACTTC.

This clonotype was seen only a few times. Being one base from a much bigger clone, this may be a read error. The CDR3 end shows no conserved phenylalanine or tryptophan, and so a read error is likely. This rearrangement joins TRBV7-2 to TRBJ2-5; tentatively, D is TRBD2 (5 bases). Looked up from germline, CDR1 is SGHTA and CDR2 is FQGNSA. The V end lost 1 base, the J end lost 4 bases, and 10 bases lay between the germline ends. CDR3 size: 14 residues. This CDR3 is CASSLVGGPETQYI. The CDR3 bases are TGTGCCAGCAGCTTAGTGGGCGGGCCAGAGACCCAGTACATC.

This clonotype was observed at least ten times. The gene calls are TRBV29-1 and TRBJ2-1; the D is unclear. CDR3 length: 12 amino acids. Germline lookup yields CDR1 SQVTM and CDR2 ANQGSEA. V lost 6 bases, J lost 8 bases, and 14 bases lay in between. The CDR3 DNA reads TGCAGCGTCCGACGTGGAGTGGATGAGCAGTTCTTC. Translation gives CSVRRGVDEQFF.

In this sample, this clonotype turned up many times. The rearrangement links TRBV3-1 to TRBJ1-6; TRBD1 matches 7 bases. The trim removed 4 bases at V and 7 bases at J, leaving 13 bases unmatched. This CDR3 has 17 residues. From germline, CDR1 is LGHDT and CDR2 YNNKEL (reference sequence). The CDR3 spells CASSPLDWTGGNSPLHF. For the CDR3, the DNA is TGTGCCAGCAGCCCCCTGGACTGGACAGGCGGCAATTCACCCCTCCACTTT.

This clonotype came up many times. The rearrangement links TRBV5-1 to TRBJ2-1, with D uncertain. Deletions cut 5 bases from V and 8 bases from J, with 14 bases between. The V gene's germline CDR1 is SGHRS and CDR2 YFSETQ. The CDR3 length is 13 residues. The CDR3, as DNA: TGCGCCAGCAGACCTCAACGACGAGATGAGCAGTTCTTC. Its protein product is CASRPQRRDEQFF.

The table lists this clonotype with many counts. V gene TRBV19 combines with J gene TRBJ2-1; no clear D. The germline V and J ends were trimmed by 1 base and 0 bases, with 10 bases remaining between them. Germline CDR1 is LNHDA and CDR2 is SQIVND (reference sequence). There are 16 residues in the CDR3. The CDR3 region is CASSIARVSSYNEQFF. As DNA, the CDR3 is TGTGCCAGTAGTATAGCACGCGTGAGCTCCTACAATGAGCAGTTCTTC.

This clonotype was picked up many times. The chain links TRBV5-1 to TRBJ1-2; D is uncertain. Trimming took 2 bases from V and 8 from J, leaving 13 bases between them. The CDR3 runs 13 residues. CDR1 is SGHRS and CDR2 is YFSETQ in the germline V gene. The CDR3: CASSFLTVEGYTF. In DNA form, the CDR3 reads TGCGCCAGCAGCTTCCTGACGGTGGAGGGCTACACCTTC.

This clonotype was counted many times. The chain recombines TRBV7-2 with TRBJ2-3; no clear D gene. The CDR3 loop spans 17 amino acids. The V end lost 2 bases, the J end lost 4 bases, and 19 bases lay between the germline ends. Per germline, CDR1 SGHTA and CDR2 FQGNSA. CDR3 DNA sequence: TGTGCCAGCAGCTTATCCGCCCCTGGCAACGTCGCAGATACGCAGTATTTT. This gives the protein CASSLSAPGNVADTQYF.

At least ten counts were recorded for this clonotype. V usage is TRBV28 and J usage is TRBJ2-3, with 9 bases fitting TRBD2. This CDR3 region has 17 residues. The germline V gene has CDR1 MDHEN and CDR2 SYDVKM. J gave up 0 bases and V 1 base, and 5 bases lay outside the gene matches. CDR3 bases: TGTGCCAGCAGTTTATCCGCTAGCGGGACTAGCACAGATACGCAGTATTTT. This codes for CASSLSASGTSTDTQYF.

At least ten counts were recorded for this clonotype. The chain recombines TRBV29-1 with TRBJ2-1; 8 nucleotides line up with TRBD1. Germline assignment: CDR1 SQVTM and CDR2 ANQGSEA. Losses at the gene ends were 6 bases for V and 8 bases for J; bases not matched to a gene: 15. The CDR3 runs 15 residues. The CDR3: CSVYSRVRGLDEQFF. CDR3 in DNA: TGCAGCGTGTACTCCCGGGTCAGGGGGCTGGATGAGCAGTTCTTC.

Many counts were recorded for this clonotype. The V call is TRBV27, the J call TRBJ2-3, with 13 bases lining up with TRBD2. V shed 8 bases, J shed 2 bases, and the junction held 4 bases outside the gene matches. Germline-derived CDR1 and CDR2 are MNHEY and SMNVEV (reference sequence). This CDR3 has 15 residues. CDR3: CASPGTSGITDTQYF. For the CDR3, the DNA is TGTGCCAGCCCTGGGACTAGCGGGATCACAGATACGCAGTATTTT.

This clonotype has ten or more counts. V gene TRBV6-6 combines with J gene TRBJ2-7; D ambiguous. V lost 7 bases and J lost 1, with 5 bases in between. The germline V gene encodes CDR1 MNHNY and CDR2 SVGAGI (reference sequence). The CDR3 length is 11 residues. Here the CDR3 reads CASMRSYEQYF. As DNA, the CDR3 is TGTGCCAGCATGCGGTCCTACGAGCAGTACTTC.

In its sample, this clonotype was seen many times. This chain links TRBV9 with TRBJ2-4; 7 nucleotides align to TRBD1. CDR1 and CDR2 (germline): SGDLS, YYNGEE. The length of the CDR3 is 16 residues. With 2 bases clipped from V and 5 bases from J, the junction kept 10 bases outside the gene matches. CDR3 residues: CASSVTGVPPENIQYF. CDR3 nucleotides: TGTGCCAGCAGCGTTACAGGGGTTCCTCCCGAAAACATTCAGTACTTC.

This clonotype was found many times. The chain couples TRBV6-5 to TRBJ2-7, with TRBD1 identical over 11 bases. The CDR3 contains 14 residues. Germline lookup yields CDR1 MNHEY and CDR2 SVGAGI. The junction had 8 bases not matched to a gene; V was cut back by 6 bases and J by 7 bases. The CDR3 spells CASRVGQGAGEQYF. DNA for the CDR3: TGTGCCAGCAGGGTTGGACAGGGGGCGGGAGAGCAGTACTTC.

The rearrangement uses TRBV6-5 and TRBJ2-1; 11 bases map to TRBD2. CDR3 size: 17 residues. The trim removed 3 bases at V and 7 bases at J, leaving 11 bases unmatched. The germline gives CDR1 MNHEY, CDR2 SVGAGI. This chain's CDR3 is CASSYVVLAGDGNEQFF. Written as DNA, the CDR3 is TGTGCCAGCAGTTATGTCGTACTAGCGGGAGACGGTAATGAGCAGTTCTTC.

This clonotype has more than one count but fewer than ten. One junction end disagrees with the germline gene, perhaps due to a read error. DNA of the CDR3: TGTGCCAGCTCGGGACAGAGATCTGGAAAAACCATATATTTT. This encodes CASSGQRSGKTIYF. The chain recombines TRBV11-3 with TRBJ1-3; 7 bases fit TRBD1. Germline-derived CDR1 and CDR2 are SGHNT and YENEEA. This CDR3 is 14 amino acids long.

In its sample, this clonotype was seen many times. The CDR3 region has the DNA TGTGCCAGCAGTCCCGGACTAGCGGGAGCTGCAGATACGCAGTATTTT. Amino acids: CASSPGLAGAADTQYF. The chain joins TRBV12-3 or TRBV12-4 to TRBJ2-3; 13 positions match TRBD2. CDR3 size: 16 residues. The ends lost 5 bases at V and 4 bases at J; junction bases unmatched: 6.

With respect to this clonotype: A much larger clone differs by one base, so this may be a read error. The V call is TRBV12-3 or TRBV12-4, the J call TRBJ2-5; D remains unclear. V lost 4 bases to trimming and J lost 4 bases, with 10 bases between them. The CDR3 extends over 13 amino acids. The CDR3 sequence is CASSSEGRETQYF. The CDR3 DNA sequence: TGTGCCAGCAGTTCTGAAGGTAGAGAGACCCAGTACTTC.

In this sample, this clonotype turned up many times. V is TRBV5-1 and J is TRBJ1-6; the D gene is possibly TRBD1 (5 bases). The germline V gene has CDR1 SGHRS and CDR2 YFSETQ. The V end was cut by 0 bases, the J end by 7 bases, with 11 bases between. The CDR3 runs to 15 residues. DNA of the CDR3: TGCGCCAGCAGCTTGGATGTCAGGGTCAATTCACCCCTCCACTTT. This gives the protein CASSLDVRVNSPLHF.

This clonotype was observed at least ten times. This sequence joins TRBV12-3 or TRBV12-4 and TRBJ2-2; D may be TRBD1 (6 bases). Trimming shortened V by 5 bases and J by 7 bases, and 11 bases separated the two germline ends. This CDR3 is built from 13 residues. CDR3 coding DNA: TGTGCCAGCAGTCTCCTACAGGGCGGGGAGCTGTTTTTT. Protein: CASSLLQGGELFF.

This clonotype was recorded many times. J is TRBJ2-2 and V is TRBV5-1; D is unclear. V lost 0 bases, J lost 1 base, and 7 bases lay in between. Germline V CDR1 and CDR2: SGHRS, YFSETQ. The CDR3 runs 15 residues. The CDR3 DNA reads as TGCGCCAGCAGCTTGGTTGCCGGGAACACCGGGGAGCTGTTTTTT. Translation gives CASSLVAGNTGELFF.

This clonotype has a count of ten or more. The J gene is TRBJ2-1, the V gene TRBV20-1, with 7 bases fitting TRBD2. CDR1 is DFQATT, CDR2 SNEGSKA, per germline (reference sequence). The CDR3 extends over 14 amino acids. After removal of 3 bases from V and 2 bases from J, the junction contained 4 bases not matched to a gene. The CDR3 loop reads CSASGGIAYNEQFF. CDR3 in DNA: TGCAGTGCTAGCGGGGGGATCGCCTACAATGAGCAGTTCTTC.

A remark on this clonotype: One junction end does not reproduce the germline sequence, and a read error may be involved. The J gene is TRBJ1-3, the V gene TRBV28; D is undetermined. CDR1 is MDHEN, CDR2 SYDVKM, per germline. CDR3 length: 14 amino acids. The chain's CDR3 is CASITAESGKTIYF. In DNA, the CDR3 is TGTGCCAGCATCACGGCGGAATCTGGAAAAACCATATATTTT.